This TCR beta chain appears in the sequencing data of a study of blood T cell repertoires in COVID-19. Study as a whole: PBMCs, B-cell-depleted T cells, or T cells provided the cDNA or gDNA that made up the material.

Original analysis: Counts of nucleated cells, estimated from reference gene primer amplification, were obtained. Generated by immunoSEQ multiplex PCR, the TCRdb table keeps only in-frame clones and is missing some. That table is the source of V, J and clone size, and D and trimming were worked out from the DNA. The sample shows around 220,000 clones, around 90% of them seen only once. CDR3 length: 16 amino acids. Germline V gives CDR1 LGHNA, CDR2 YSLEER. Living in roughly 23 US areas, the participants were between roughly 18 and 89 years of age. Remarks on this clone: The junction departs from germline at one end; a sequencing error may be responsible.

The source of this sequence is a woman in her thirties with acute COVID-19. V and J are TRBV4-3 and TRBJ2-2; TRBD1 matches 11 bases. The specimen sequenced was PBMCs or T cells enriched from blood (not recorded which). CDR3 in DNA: TGCGCCCGCAGCCAAGGGGGGGACAGGGGGACCGGGGAGCTGTTTTTT. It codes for CARSQGGDRGTGELFF.